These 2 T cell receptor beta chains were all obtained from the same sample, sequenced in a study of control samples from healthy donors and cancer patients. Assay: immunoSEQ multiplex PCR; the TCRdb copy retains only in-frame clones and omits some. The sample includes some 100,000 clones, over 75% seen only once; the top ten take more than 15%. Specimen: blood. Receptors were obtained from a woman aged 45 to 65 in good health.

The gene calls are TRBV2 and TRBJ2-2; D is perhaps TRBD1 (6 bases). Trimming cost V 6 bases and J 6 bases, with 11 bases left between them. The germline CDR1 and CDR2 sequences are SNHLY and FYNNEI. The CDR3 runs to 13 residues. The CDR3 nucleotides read TGTGCCAGCAGCGCACAGGGTCCCGGGGAGCTGTTTTTT. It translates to CASSAQGPGELFF.

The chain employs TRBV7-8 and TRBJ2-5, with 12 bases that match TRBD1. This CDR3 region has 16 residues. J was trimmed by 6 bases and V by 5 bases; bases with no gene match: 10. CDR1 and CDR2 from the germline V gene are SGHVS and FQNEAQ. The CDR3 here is CASSRTGTGGGKTQYF. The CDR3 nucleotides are TGTGCCAGCAGCCGGACCGGGACAGGGGGCGGGAAGACCCAGTACTTC.